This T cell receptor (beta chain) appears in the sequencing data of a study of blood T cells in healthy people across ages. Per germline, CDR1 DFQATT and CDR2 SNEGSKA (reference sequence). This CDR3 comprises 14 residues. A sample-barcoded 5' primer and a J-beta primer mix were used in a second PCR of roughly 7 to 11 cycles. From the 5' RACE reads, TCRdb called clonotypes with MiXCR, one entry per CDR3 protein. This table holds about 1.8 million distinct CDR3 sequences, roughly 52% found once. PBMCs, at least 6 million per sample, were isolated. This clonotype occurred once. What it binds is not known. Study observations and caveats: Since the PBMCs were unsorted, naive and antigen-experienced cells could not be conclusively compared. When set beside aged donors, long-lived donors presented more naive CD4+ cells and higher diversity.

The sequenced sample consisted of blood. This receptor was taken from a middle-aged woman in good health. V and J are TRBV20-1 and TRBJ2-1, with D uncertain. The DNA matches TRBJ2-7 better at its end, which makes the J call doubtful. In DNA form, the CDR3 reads TGCAGTGCTCCCTCCGAGGTAGTAGACAATGAGCAGTACTTC. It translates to CSAPSEVVDNEQYF.